The 31 T cell receptor beta chains below were found in one sample sequenced in a study of post-analysis software for immune sequencing data. Study conclusions and caveats: A handful of TRBV segments were significantly more frequent in patients than in controls. TRBV5-6, TRBV5-1 and TRBV20-1 were among these segments.

Their antigens remain unidentified. cDNA libraries for TCR beta contained unique molecular identifiers. In TCRdb, the PCR reads were re-called with MiXCR into one record per CDR3 protein. The table lists about 500,000 distinct CDR3 sequences, roughly 45% of them singletons, with about 12% in the top ten. Input material: blood. The receptor set was obtained from a girl aged 5-17 years with multiple sclerosis.

This clonotype was seen only a few times. The chain carries TRBV12-3 or TRBV12-4 and TRBJ2-7; D gene unclear. This CDR3 spans 11 amino acids. V dropped 5 bases and J dropped 6 bases, with 8 bases sitting between them. CDR3 amino acids: CASSPLVEQYF. As DNA, the CDR3 is TGTGCCAGCAGTCCCCTTGTCGAGCAGTACTTC.

The V gene is TRBV6-6, the J gene TRBJ2-5; no definite D call. This CDR3 spans 14 amino acids. The V gene lost 0 bases and the J gene lost 5 bases, with 10 bases spanning the gap. CDR1 is MNHNY, CDR2 SVGAGI, per germline (reference sequence). Here the CDR3 reads CASSYSVRSETQYF. DNA for the CDR3: TGTGCCAGCAGTTACTCGGTTAGGTCCGAGACCCAGTACTTC.

This clonotype was observed a handful of times. The chain joins TRBV6-6 to TRBJ2-1, with D possibly being TRBD2 (5 bases). This CDR3 spans 14 amino acids. V lost 8 bases to trimming and J lost 2 bases, with 13 bases between them. Looked up from germline, CDR1 is MNHNY and CDR2 is SVGAGI (reference sequence). In DNA, the CDR3 is TGTGCCAGCTATGGGCCAGCGGCCTACAATGAGCAGTTCTTC. It is translated as CASYGPAAYNEQFF.

The V call is TRBV28, the J call TRBJ2-7; 9 bases map to TRBD1. This CDR3 contains 16 residues. Germline V lookup: CDR1 MDHEN, CDR2 SYDVKM. The ends lost 4 bases at V and 2 bases at J; junction bases unmatched: 9. CDR3 amino acids: CASSSFRDRATYEQYF. The CDR3 DNA is TGTGCCAGCAGTTCTTTTCGGGACAGGGCAACCTACGAGCAGTACTTC.

Remarks on this clonotype: Since a much larger clone is just one base distant, this may be a read error. The chain couples TRBV2 to TRBJ1-5, with unresolved D. The CDR3 runs to 14 residues. The germline CDR1 and CDR2 sequences are SNHLY and FYNNEI. V was cut by 3 bases and J by 0 bases, with 6 bases left in between. In nucleotides, the CDR3 is TGTGCCAGCAGTGACAGTTTTAGCAATCAGCCCCAGCATTTT. Amino acid sequence: CASSDSFSNQPQHF.

Details on this clonotype: Germline is not matched at one junction end, which may reflect a read error. The chain is built from TRBV5-4 and TRBJ2-1; D gene ambiguous. The length of the CDR3 is 16 residues. The germline V gene has CDR1 SGHNT and CDR2 YYREEE (reference sequence). This chain's CDR3 is CASSPRGGPSHNEQFF. CDR3 nucleotide sequence: TGTGCCAGCAGCCCCCGCGGCGGCCCCTCCCACAATGAGCAGTTCTTC.

As regards this clonotype: A much larger clone differs by one base, so this may be a read error. This chain links TRBV29-1 with TRBJ2-5; D possibly corresponds to TRBD1 (5 bases). CDR1 SQVTM and CDR2 ANQGSEA come from the germline V gene. This CDR3 spans 14 amino acids. The CDR3 loop is CGALPPDTRETQYF. The CDR3 DNA reads as TGCGGGGCCCTCCCACCGGACACTCGGGAGACCCAGTACTTC.

This chain connects TRBV12-3 or TRBV12-4 to TRBJ2-1; D assignment may be TRBD1 or TRBD2 (6 bases each). Deletions cut 6 bases from V and 9 bases from J, with 9 bases between. The CDR3 has 11 amino acids. CDR3 coding DNA: TGTGCCAGCAGGGAGGGGGTTGAGCAGTTCTTC. As protein: CASREGVEQFF.

This clonotype was detected a few times. The rearrangement uses TRBV6-4 and TRBJ2-1; TRBD2 might be the D (5 bases). V was clipped by 4 bases and J by 7 bases, with 11 bases between them. Germline V gene data show CDR1 as MRHNA and CDR2 as SNTAGT. This CDR3 comprises 13 residues. The CDR3 region is CASSVDGGNEQFF. As DNA, the CDR3 is TGTGCCAGCAGTGTGGACGGAGGAAATGAGCAGTTCTTC.

The chain combines TRBV28 with TRBJ1-4; TRBD1 agrees at 8 bases. V lost 1 base, J lost 5 bases, and 3 bases stayed unmatched. Germline-derived CDR1 and CDR2 are MDHEN and SYDVKM. The CDR3 loop spans 15 amino acids. The CDR3 loop is CASSLFDRGNEKLFF. The DNA for the CDR3 is TGTGCCAGCAGTTTATTCGACAGGGGAAATGAAAAACTGTTTTTT.

This clonotype was observed once. V gene TRBV29-1 combines with J gene TRBJ1-4; D uncertain. The CDR3 consists of 13 residues. V was trimmed by 4 bases and J by 5 bases, leaving 11 bases between them. Germline V CDR1 and CDR2: SQVTM, ANQGSEA. The CDR3: CSVAVGPNEKLFF. Written as DNA, the CDR3 is TGCAGCGTTGCGGTCGGGCCGAATGAAAAACTGTTTTTT.

The sample holds a few counts of this clonotype. This rearrangement joins TRBV5-6 to TRBJ2-4; 8 nucleotides line up with TRBD2. V shed 1 base and J 0 bases; nucleotides not matched to a gene: 6. Germline V gene lookup returns CDR1 SGHDT and CDR2 YYEEEE. This CDR3 comprises 17 residues. In nucleotides, the CDR3 is TGTGCCAGCAGCTTGTCAGGACTAGCTCTAGCCAAAAACATTCAGTACTTC. The encoded protein is CASSLSGLALAKNIQYF.

The V call is TRBV6-5, the J call TRBJ1-2, with TRBD1 matching 8 bases. The CDR3 extends over 14 amino acids. Germline CDR1 MNHEY, CDR2 SVGAGI. The V gene end was trimmed by 6 bases and the J gene end by 5 bases; junction bases not matched to a gene: 8. The CDR3 region is CASRRTGSDYGYTF. In nucleotides, the CDR3 is TGTGCCAGCAGGAGGACAGGGAGCGATTATGGCTACACCTTC.

The V gene is TRBV6-5, the J gene TRBJ1-2; D may be TRBD1 (5 bases). Germline-derived CDR1 and CDR2 are MNHEY and SVGAGI. V lost 6 bases to trimming and J lost 4 bases, with 21 bases between them. This CDR3 region has 16 residues. The CDR3 bases are TGTGCCAGCAGACCATACTATCCGACGGACACCTATGGCTACACCTTC. Protein: CASRPYYPTDTYGYTF.

V gene TRBV28 combines with J gene TRBJ1-2; 9 nucleotides align to TRBD1. Losses at the gene ends were 6 bases for V and 6 bases for J; bases not matched to a gene: 14. The germline CDR1 and CDR2 sequences are MDHEN and SYDVKM. The CDR3 consists of 16 residues. For the CDR3, the DNA is TGTGCCAGCAGGGGGCCGGGACAGGGTAATTACGATGGCTACACCTTC. Protein: CASRGPGQGNYDGYTF.

This clonotype was found a few times. The V and J genes are TRBV29-1 and TRBJ2-1; perhaps TRBD1 as D (5 bases). The CDR3 runs 15 residues. V lost 2 bases and J lost 3, with 14 bases in between. In germline, CDR1 is SQVTM, CDR2 ANQGSEA. The CDR3 spells CSVERGSTLYNEQFF. CDR3 DNA sequence: TGCAGCGTTGAAAGGGGATCTACCCTCTACAATGAGCAGTTCTTC.

This clonotype has only one observation. CDR3 residues: CASSVKGFGTGSFATEAFF. CDR3 sequence (DNA): TGTGCCAGCAGCGTGAAGGGGTTCGGGACAGGGAGTTTTGCGACTGAAGCTTTCTTT. This chain uses TRBV7-2 with TRBJ1-1, with 9 bases fitting TRBD1. The trim removed 5 bases at V and 5 bases at J, leaving 21 bases unmatched. Germline V gene lookup returns CDR1 SGHTA and CDR2 FQGNSA. The CDR3 is 19 amino acids.

The gene calls are TRBV29-1 and TRBJ1-1; D might be TRBD1 (6 bases). The germline CDR1 and CDR2 sequences are SQVTM and ANQGSEA. This CDR3 has 13 amino acids. The V end lost 3 bases, the J end lost 1 base, and 9 bases lay between the germline ends. The CDR3 protein is CSVEYRENTEAFF. DNA for the CDR3: TGCAGCGTTGAGTACAGGGAGAACACTGAAGCTTTCTTT.

The CDR3 protein is CASSLLSENIQYF. Written as DNA, the CDR3 is TGTGCCAGCAGTTTATTGAGCGAAAACATTCAGTACTTC. The rearrangement uses TRBV28 and TRBJ2-4; no clear D gene. The germline V gene has CDR1 MDHEN and CDR2 SYDVKM. V was pared by 1 base and J by 5 bases, with 6 bases between. The CDR3 extends over 13 amino acids.

CDR3 nucleotide sequence: TGCAGTGCTACAGGGACTAGCGGGACCTACGAGCAGTACTTC. It specifies CSATGTSGTYEQYF. V usage is TRBV20-1 and J usage is TRBJ2-7; 13 bases are shared with TRBD2. Germline V gene sequence: CDR1 DFQATT, CDR2 SNEGSKA (reference sequence). V lost 4 bases, J lost 2 bases, and 2 bases stayed unmatched. CDR3 length equals 14 residues.

V and J are TRBV4-1 and TRBJ1-1, with 10 bases aligning to TRBD1. Trimming at V came to 3 bases and at J to 4 bases, leaving 8 bases not matched to a gene. The length of the CDR3 is 16 residues. Germline loops: CDR1 MGHRA, CDR2 YSYEKL. The CDR3 DNA is TGCGCCAGCAGCCATCCGGGACAGGGGATGATCACTGAAGCTTTCTTT. Encoded protein: CASSHPGQGMITEAFF.

The chain couples TRBV20-1 to TRBJ2-3, with D maybe TRBD1 (7 bases). The V and J ends lost 2 bases and 1 base respectively, with 13 bases between them. Germline V gives CDR1 DFQATT, CDR2 SNEGSKA (reference sequence). The CDR3 runs 15 residues. The chain's CDR3 is CSARRSRGGTDTQYF. The CDR3 bases are TGCAGTGCTAGACGGAGCAGGGGGGGCACAGATACGCAGTATTTT.

This rearrangement joins TRBV3-1 to TRBJ2-7, with D possibly being TRBD2 (5 bases). Germline CDR1 LGHDT, CDR2 YNNKEL (reference sequence). Deletions cut 2 bases from V and 5 bases from J, with 16 bases between. The CDR3 is 15 amino acids. The CDR3 DNA sequence: TGTGCCAGCAGCCAACTAGTATCTGCGGGCGACGAGCAGTACTTC. This codes for CASSQLVSAGDEQYF.

The genes are TRBV20-1 and TRBJ1-5, with TRBD1 as a possible D gene (5 bases). The CDR3 sequence is 15 residues long. In germline, CDR1 is DFQATT, CDR2 SNEGSKA (reference sequence). V lost 6 bases, J lost 0 bases, and 15 bases lay in between. The CDR3 DNA follows: TGCAGTGCCCGGCGGGGGGAGTATAGCAATCAGCCCCAGCATTTT. It encodes CSARRGEYSNQPQHF.

This chain uses TRBV28 with TRBJ2-7; the D is unclear. The CDR3 length is 15 residues. V was trimmed by 3 bases and J by 1 base, leaving 13 bases between them. CDR1 is MDHEN, CDR2 SYDVKM, per germline. CDR3 nucleotides: TGTGCCAGCAGTTTGAACGGTAAAAGGTCCTACGAGCAGTACTTC. It codes for CASSLNGKRSYEQYF.

The gene calls are TRBV20-1 and TRBJ1-2, with D unresolved. V was clipped by 1 base and J by 2 bases, with 5 bases between them. The germline CDR1 and CDR2 sequences are DFQATT and SNEGSKA (reference sequence). The CDR3 contains 12 residues. The CDR3 spells CSARAPNYGYTF. The CDR3 coding sequence is TGCAGTGCTAGAGCACCCAACTATGGCTACACCTTC.

The chain recombines TRBV7-9 with TRBJ2-1; no clear D gene. Trimming left V 5 bases short and J 3 bases short, with 14 bases between. CDR3 length equals 15 residues. Germline loops: CDR1 SEHNR, CDR2 FQNEAQ (reference sequence). This chain's CDR3 is CASSHRTENYNEQFF. CDR3 coding DNA: TGTGCCAGCAGCCATAGGACGGAAAACTACAATGAGCAGTTCTTC.

In the case of this clonotype: Its ends do not fully match the called genes, so a read error is possible. CDR3 nucleotide sequence: TGTGCCAGCAGTTTAGGGCTCGGGGAGGGATTGGGTGAGCAGTTCTTC. Protein product: CASSLGLGEGLGEQFF. The J gene is TRBJ2-1, the V gene TRBV7-9; 7 bases map to TRBD2. The CDR3 has 16 amino acids. The germline V gene encodes CDR1 SEHNR and CDR2 FQNEAQ (reference sequence).

The chain uses TRBV27 and TRBJ2-7; 10 bases line up with TRBD1. CDR1 and CDR2 (germline): MNHEY, SMNVEV (reference sequence). The CDR3 length is 16 residues. Germline trimming cut 5 bases from V and 2 bases from J; bases unmatched to any gene: 9. CDR3: CASSPRDRGPTYEQYF. CDR3 DNA sequence: TGTGCCAGCAGTCCTCGCGACAGGGGGCCCACCTACGAGCAGTACTTC.

The chain joins TRBV4-1 to TRBJ1-4, with D unresolved. The CDR3 spans 14 residues. V shed 4 bases and J shed 7 bases, with 13 bases lying between them. CDR1 is MGHRA, CDR2 YSYEKL, per germline. CDR3 amino acids: CASSLVGRGEKLFF. The CDR3 DNA reads as TGCGCCAGCAGCCTCGTCGGTCGTGGTGAAAAACTGTTTTTT.

This clonotype has only a few counts. The chain joins TRBV10-1 to TRBJ2-2; 14 bases match TRBD2. The length of the CDR3 is 16 residues. Germline V gene data show CDR1 as WNHNN and CDR2 as SYGVQD (reference sequence). Trimming removed 4 bases from V and 5 bases from J; junction bases left unmatched: 3. CDR3 region: CASSGGLAGDTGELFF. The CDR3 nucleotides read TGCGCCAGCAGTGGGGGACTAGCGGGAGATACCGGGGAGCTGTTTTTT.